This TCR beta chain came from a study of CD8+CD57+ T cells in acquired aplastic anemia. CDR1 is SGHTA and CDR2 is FQGTGA in the germline V gene. V dropped 5 bases and J dropped 3 bases, with 11 bases sitting between them. The CDR3 contains 13 residues. Genomic DNA served as template for TCR beta VDJ and CDR3 profiling. From the reads, TCRdb called clonotypes with MiXCR, one entry per CDR3 protein. The sample includes around 250,000 distinct CDR3 sequences, 50% to 70% of them seen just once. The sample comprised sorted CD4+, CD8+, or CD8+CD57+ T cells (not recorded which) from PBMCs. The TCR was taken from a human donor with severe aplastic anemia or a healthy control (not recorded which). The V and J genes are TRBV7-3 and TRBJ2-7; D possibly corresponds to TRBD1 (5 bases). CDR3: CASSAHQGYEQYF. The CDR3, as DNA: TGTGCCAGCAGCGCCCATCAGGGCTACGAGCAGTACTTC. The whole variable domain, filled in from reference TRBV7-3 and TRBJ2-7, reads GAGVSQTPSNKVTEKGKYVELRCDPISGHTALYWYRQSLGQGPEFLIYFQGTGAADDSGLPNDRFFAVRPEGSVSTLKIQRTERGDSAVYLCASSAHQGYEQYFGPGTRLTVT.